A selection of T cell receptor beta chains follows, all from one sample in a study of vaccination and CD4 T cells after COVID-19. What these receptors recognize is not known. TCRdb itself ran the PCR reads through MiXCR, one entry per CDR3 protein. This table holds approximately 24,000 distinct CDR3 sequences, roughly 27% found once. The sample consisted of CD4+ T cells from blood, cultured in vitro, taken about 7 months after SARS-CoV-2 vaccination. The receptor set was obtained from a human donor who had recovered from COVID-19. CDR3s include the opening cysteine and the closing phenylalanine or tryptophan. A D gene is named only where the DNA matches it firmly. A clone size is listed for some rows: how often the clone was seen (once, few, many), or a class if it is expanded.

j_gene	v_gene	d_gene	abundance	len	CDR3nt	CDR3aa
TRBJ1-2	TRBV20-1	.	.	14	TGCAGTGCTAGAGATCCGCAGGGAATGAGTGGCTACACCTTC	CSARDPQGMSGYTF
TRBJ2-5	TRBV2	TRBD2	few	17	TGTGCCAGCAGTGAAGGGGGCTTTGGGGGAGGGTTGGAGACCCAGTACTTC	CASSEGGFGGGLETQYF
TRBJ1-6	TRBV27	TRBD1	few	16	TGTGCCAGCAGGCCTCCCGGGACAGGGTATTTTTCACCCCTCCACTTT	CASRPPGTGYFSPLHF
TRBJ2-7	TRBV20-1	TRBD2	.	18	TGCAGTGCTAGACCCTACGTGAGGCTAGCGGGAGAAGTTTACGAGCAGTACTTC	CSARPYVRLAGEVYEQYF
TRBJ2-1	TRBV20-1	TRBD2	.	17	TGCAGTGCTAGAGATCGTAGCGGGAGGGCGTCCTACAATGAGCAGTTCTTC	CSARDRSGRASYNEQFF
TRBJ1-4	TRBV7-2	TRBD1	.	15	TGTGCCAGCAGCTTAATGCGGACAGGGGATGAAAAACTGTTTTTT	CASSLMRTGDEKLFF
TRBJ1-2	TRBV7-9	.	.	14	TGTGCCAGCAGCTTAGGGAAGGGAAGCTATGGCTACACCTTC	CASSLGKGSYGYTF
TRBJ2-1	TRBV20-1	.	few	12	TGCAGTGCTACAACTGGGTACAATGAGCAGTTCTTC	CSATTGYNEQFF
TRBJ2-2	TRBV10-3	.	few	19	TGTGCCATCAAGGGGATAGGGGCACCGTGGAAATCGAACACCGGGGAGCTGTTTTTT	CAIKGIGAPWKSNTGELFF
TRBJ1-6	TRBV6-1	TRBD1	.	16	TGTGCCAGCAGTGTCCACACGGGACAGGTTAATTCACCCCTCCACTTT	CASSVHTGQVNSPLHF
TRBJ2-6	TRBV28	TRBD1	.	16	TGTGCCAGCAGTGTCATCGACAGGGCTGGGGCCAACGTCCTGACTTTC	CASSVIDRAGANVLTF
TRBJ2-5	TRBV20-1	.	.	16	TGCAGTGCTAGAGATCCCAACCTCCACAGGGTTCGGACCCAGTACTTC	CSARDPNLHRVRTQYF
TRBJ2-7	TRBV29-1	TRBD1	.	14	TGCAGCGTTGCCCGGGACAGGGAACCTTACGAGCAGTACTTC	CSVARDREPYEQYF
TRBJ2-3	TRBV20-1	TRBD2	.	15	TGCAGTGCTAGTGCGCGGGAGAGGAGGGCAGATACGCAGTATTTT	CSASARERRADTQYF
TRBJ2-2	TRBV20-1	TRBD2	few	18	TGCAGTGCTAGACCCCCCTCCGGACTAGCGGGAGCTGGCGGGGAGCTGTTTTTT	CSARPPSGLAGAGGELFF
TRBJ2-5	TRBV2	.	.	14	TGTGCCAGCAGTTCTACCTCAGGGGGGGAGACCCAGTACTTC	CASSSTSGGETQYF
TRBJ2-7	TRBV2	.	many	13	TGTGCCAGCAGTGGGCTATGGACTGACGAGCAGTACTTC	CASSGLWTDEQYF
TRBJ2-7	TRBV5-4	TRBD2	few	18	TGTGCCAGCAGCTCCTCCTCCGGGACTAGCGGGATCCCCTACGAGCAGTACTTC	CASSSSSGTSGIPYEQYF
TRBJ2-5	TRBV6-1	TRBD1	few	15	TGTGCCAGCAGCAGTACAGGGGGCCTCGGAGAGACCCAGTACTTC	CASSSTGGLGETQYF
TRBJ2-1	TRBV6-1	.	few	15	TGTGCCAGCAGTCGCCGGGACCCTACCTACAATGAGCAGTTCTTC	CASSRRDPTYNEQFF
TRBJ2-3	TRBV28	.	.	13	TGTGCCAGCAGGGGAGGTACAGAGGATACGCAGTATTTT	CASRGGTEDTQYF
TRBJ1-2	TRBV15	.	few	12	TGTGCCACCAGCAGAGATAGCGGGCGGCGGCTCTTC	CATSRDSGRRLF
TRBJ2-2	TRBV7-2	.	.	16	TGTGCCAGCAGCTTGGAAGGAGGTAGTAACACCGGGGAGCTGTTTTTT	CASSLEGGSNTGELFF
TRBJ2-7	TRBV10-2	TRBD2	.	14	TGCGCCAGCAGTTCACTAGCGGGAGAGTCCGAGCAGTACTTC	CASSSLAGESEQYF
TRBJ2-3	TRBV2	.	few	15	TGTGCCAGCAGTCAGGGACCCGATCGTTCAGATACGCAGTATTTT	CASSQGPDRSDTQYF
TRBJ2-7	TRBV7-9	.	.	14	TGTGCCAGCAGCCGTTTAGGTAGCTCCTACGAGCAGTACTTC	CASSRLGSSYEQYF
TRBJ2-1	TRBV25-1	.	.	16	TGTGCCAGCAGTGATCCCCAGCGAGCCTCCTACAATGAGCAGTTCTTC	CASSDPQRASYNEQFF
TRBJ1-2	TRBV29-1	.	few	12	TGCAGCGTTGGGGGGGGTATGAGTGGCTACACCTTC	CSVGGGMSGYTF
TRBJ1-3	TRBV15	.	few	21	TGTGCCACCAGCAGGCCAGTGGGGCCACTCGGACACTTACTCGACGGAAACACCATATATTTT	CATSRPVGPLGHLLDGNTIYF
TRBJ2-1	TRBV6-5	.	few	16	TGTGCCAGCAGTTACGTCGGACAGATTAACTACAATGAGCAGTTCTTC	CASSYVGQINYNEQFF
TRBJ2-1	TRBV7-3	TRBD2	.	15	TGTGCCAGCAGCTTAATCGGGACTATCGACAATGAGCAGTTCTTC	CASSLIGTIDNEQFF
TRBJ2-5	TRBV6-4	.	few	10	TGTGCCAACAGCCAGTGGACCCAGTACTTC	CANSQWTQYF
TRBJ1-2	TRBV20-1	TRBD1	few	13	TGCAGTGGTACAACGGGACAGATCTATGGCTACACCTTC	CSGTTGQIYGYTF
TRBJ1-1	TRBV7-9	.	few	14	TGTGCCAGCAGCGTAGGACAGCTGAACACTGAAGCTTTCTTT	CASSVGQLNTEAFF
TRBJ2-1	TRBV10-3	.	few	11	TGTGCCATCAGTGAGCGGAATGAGCAGTTCTTC	CAISERNEQFF
TRBJ2-7	TRBV14	TRBD2	.	15	TGTGCCAGTCCACCGCCTAGCGGGAGGACCTACGAGCAGTACTTC	CASPPPSGRTYEQYF
TRBJ1-1	TRBV20-1	.	few	13	TGCAGTGCTAGAGATCCAACAGGGAAGGGAGCTTTCTTT	CSARDPTGKGAFF
TRBJ2-2	TRBV20-1	TRBD2	few	15	TGCAGTGGAAGTGGGACTAGCTTCGGGACCGGGGAGCTGTTTTTT	CSGSGTSFGTGELFF
TRBJ1-5	TRBV6-1	.	medium-sized	11	TGTGCCAGCAGTCTCAATCAGCCCCAGCATTTT	CASSLNQPQHF
TRBJ1-5	TRBV7-2	.	medium-sized	16	TGTGCCAGCAGCTTAGCGGGGGGGCATGGCAATCAGCCCCAGCATTTT	CASSLAGGHGNQPQHF
TRBJ2-7	TRBV18	.	.	15	TGTGCCAGCTCACCCCAAGACAGGGAGGGTTACGAGCAGTACTTC	CASSPQDREGYEQYF
TRBJ1-2	TRBV7-2	.	.	14	TGTGCCAGCAGCTTAGGCACAGGGACGCTAAGCTACACCTTC	CASSLGTGTLSYTF
TRBJ2-1	TRBV24-1	TRBD2	.	16	TGTGCCACCAGTGATCGAGGACTAGCGGGTTACAATGAGCAGTTCTTC	CATSDRGLAGYNEQFF
TRBJ2-1	TRBV10-3	TRBD1	.	16	TGTGCCACCAAAGGGGACAGGTTAGTCTCCTACAATGAGCAGTTCTTC	CATKGDRLVSYNEQFF
TRBJ2-7	TRBV7-9	TRBD2	few	15	TGTGCCAGCAGCTTAGGTCGAGCGGGAGAAGGCCAGCAGTACTTC	CASSLGRAGEGQQYF
TRBJ2-3	TRBV6-5	.	.	13	TGTGCCAGCAGTTACCTGGGGGCGGATACGCAGTATTTT	CASSYLGADTQYF
TRBJ1-2	TRBV27	.	few	14	TGTGCCAGCAGTTCGCGGGACACAGTCTATGGCTACACCTTC	CASSSRDTVYGYTF
TRBJ2-1	TRBV25-1	.	.	15	TGTGCCAGCAGTGAAATGGGGGCTTCCTACAATGAGCAGTTCTTC	CASSEMGASYNEQFF
TRBJ2-2	TRBV28	TRBD2	few	14	TGTGCCAGCAGTCTAGCGGTGAAGACCGGGGAGCTGTTTTTT	CASSLAVKTGELFF